Listed below are T cell receptor beta chains from one sample, sequenced in a study of T cell repertoires in cytomegalovirus infection. The antigens of these receptors remain unknown. TCRdb reanalysed the reads using MiXCR and keeps one entry per CDR3 protein. The profile shows about 220,000 distinct CDR3 sequences, roughly 34% of them singletons. Sequencing used CD8+ T cells from cultured PBMCs, obtained from culture after CMV antigen stimulation. The receptor source for this set is a human donor in good health (CMV status not recorded). Some clones in this sample may be carry-over from other donors' samples. CDR3s include the opening cysteine and the closing phenylalanine or tryptophan. The D gene is left open where the match is weak. Some rows have no size entry. The others give once, few or many, or a class for an expanded clone.

J gene: TRBJ2-5
clone size: few
V gene: TRBV11-3
CDR3 length: 15
D gene: TRBD1
CDR3 DNA: TGTGCCAGCAGCTTAGGACCGGGACAGCTCGAGACCCAGTACTTC
CDR3 protein: CASSLGPGQLETQYF

J gene: TRBJ1-5
clone size: few
V gene: TRBV6-1
CDR3 length: 16
D gene: TRBD1
CDR3 DNA: TGTGCCAGCAGTGAAATCGGGACAGGGGTCCGACAGCCCCAGCATTTT
CDR3 protein: CASSEIGTGVRQPQHF

J gene: TRBJ1-1
clone size: -
V gene: TRBV19
CDR3 length: 13
D gene: -
CDR3 DNA: TGTGCCAGTAGTATATATGGGAACACTGAAGCTTTCTTT
CDR3 protein: CASSIYGNTEAFF

J gene: TRBJ2-1
clone size: -
V gene: TRBV4-1
CDR3 length: 16
D gene: TRBD2
CDR3 DNA: TGCGCCAGCAGCCAAGATAGCCTAGCGGTCTACAATGAGCAGTTCTTC
CDR3 protein: CASSQDSLAVYNEQFF

J gene: TRBJ2-2
clone size: many
V gene: TRBV7-3
CDR3 length: 16
D gene: TRBD1
CDR3 DNA: TGTGCCAGCAGTTCTACAGGGGAGTCGAACACCGGGGAGCTGTTTTTT
CDR3 protein: CASSSTGESNTGELFF

J gene: TRBJ1-2
clone size: few
V gene: TRBV27
CDR3 length: 16
D gene: TRBD1
CDR3 DNA: TGTGCCAGCAGCCTTGGACAGGAAAAGAATACATTTGGCTACACCTTC
CDR3 protein: CASSLGQEKNTFGYTF

J gene: TRBJ1-5
clone size: -
V gene: TRBV27
CDR3 length: 15
D gene: -
CDR3 DNA: TGTGCCAGCAGTTCCTCCGGGACCCGGGAACAGCCCCAGCATTTT
CDR3 protein: CASSSSGTREQPQHF

J gene: TRBJ1-1
clone size: few
V gene: TRBV19
CDR3 length: 13
D gene: -
CDR3 DNA: TGTGCCAGTAGCTCGCCGGGGAGAATTGAAGCTTTCTTT
CDR3 protein: CASSSPGRIEAFF

J gene: TRBJ2-7
clone size: -
V gene: TRBV7-2
CDR3 length: 14
D gene: TRBD2
CDR3 DNA: TGTGCCAGCAGCCCAAGCGGGAGTCGCTACGAGCAGTACTTC
CDR3 protein: CASSPSGSRYEQYF

J gene: TRBJ2-3
clone size: many
V gene: TRBV7-8
CDR3 length: 19
D gene: TRBD2
CDR3 DNA: TGTGCCAGCAGCTTAAGGCTAGCGGGAGGGCCTGCCGACACAGATACGCAGTATTTT
CDR3 protein: CASSLRLAGGPADTDTQYF

J gene: TRBJ2-7
clone size: few
V gene: TRBV12-3/TRBV12-4
CDR3 length: 12
D gene: TRBD2
CDR3 DNA: TGTGCCAGCAGTCCCGGGGGGGACGAGCAGTACTTC
CDR3 protein: CASSPGGDEQYF

J gene: TRBJ1-1
clone size: -
V gene: TRBV14
CDR3 length: 14
D gene: -
CDR3 DNA: TGTGCCAGCAGCCTAACTTCTGGGAACACTGAAGCTTTCTTT
CDR3 protein: CASSLTSGNTEAFF

J gene: TRBJ2-1
clone size: -
V gene: TRBV10-3
CDR3 length: 12
D gene: -
CDR3 DNA: TGTGCCATCACGACGGCTTACAATGAGCAGTTCTTC
CDR3 protein: CAITTAYNEQFF

J gene: TRBJ1-1
clone size: -
V gene: TRBV6-6
CDR3 length: 13
D gene: -
CDR3 DNA: TGTGCCAGCAGTTACTCCCTTAACACTGTAGCTTTCTTT
CDR3 protein: CASSYSLNTVAFF

J gene: TRBJ1-1
clone size: once
V gene: TRBV6-6
CDR3 length: 12
D gene: -
CDR3 DNA: TGTGCCAGCAGCTTGGGAGGGGAAGAAGCTTTCTTT
CDR3 protein: CASSLGGEEAFF

J gene: TRBJ2-5
clone size: few
V gene: TRBV4-1
CDR3 length: 15
D gene: -
CDR3 DNA: TGCGCCAGCAGCCAAGAGGATCTAGCTCAAGAGACCCAGTACTTC
CDR3 protein: CASSQEDLAQETQYF

J gene: TRBJ2-5
clone size: few
V gene: TRBV25-1
CDR3 length: 15
D gene: -
CDR3 DNA: TGTGCCAGCAGTGAATCGGGTGGGGGGCAAGAGACCCAGTACTTC
CDR3 protein: CASSESGGGQETQYF

J gene: TRBJ2-5
clone size: -
V gene: TRBV7-9
CDR3 length: 14
D gene: -
CDR3 DNA: TGTGCCAGCAGCTTTGGGGGGGCCCGGGAGACCCAGTACTTC
CDR3 protein: CASSFGGARETQYF

J gene: TRBJ2-1
clone size: -
V gene: TRBV4-2
CDR3 length: 18
D gene: TRBD2
CDR3 DNA: TGTGCCAGCAGCCAAGATCTGGCGGGAGGGGGGGTTTGGAATGAGCAGTTCTTC
CDR3 protein: CASSQDLAGGGVWNEQFF

J gene: TRBJ2-7
clone size: -
V gene: TRBV11-2
CDR3 length: 13
D gene: -
CDR3 DNA: TGTGCCAGCAGCTTACGAAGGAACTACGAGCAGTACTTC
CDR3 protein: CASSLRRNYEQYF

J gene: TRBJ1-1
clone size: -
V gene: TRBV6-2/TRBV6-3
CDR3 length: 16
D gene: -
CDR3 DNA: TGTGCCAGCAGTGAATGGGGCTCTGACAGTAACACTGAAGCTTTCTTT
CDR3 protein: CASSEWGSDSNTEAFF

J gene: TRBJ2-2
clone size: few
V gene: TRBV29-1
CDR3 length: 12
D gene: TRBD2
CDR3 DNA: TGCAGCGGGGGGGGGAACACCGGGGAGCTGTTTTTT
CDR3 protein: CSGGGNTGELFF

J gene: TRBJ2-7
clone size: -
V gene: TRBV7-6
CDR3 length: 14
D gene: -
CDR3 DNA: TGTGCCAGCAGCTTAGCGCAGGTACCCTACGAGCAGTACTTC
CDR3 protein: CASSLAQVPYEQYF

J gene: TRBJ1-1
clone size: few
V gene: TRBV27
CDR3 length: 13
D gene: -
CDR3 DNA: TGTGCCAGCAGTTCCCCCGGGGGGACTGAAGCTTTCTTT
CDR3 protein: CASSSPGGTEAFF

J gene: TRBJ2-5
clone size: -
V gene: TRBV10-3
CDR3 length: 16
D gene: -
CDR3 DNA: TGTGCAATCAGTGAGTCTATCGGAGACACTCAAGAGACCCAGTACTTC
CDR3 protein: CAISESIGDTQETQYF

J gene: TRBJ1-2
clone size: -
V gene: TRBV29-1
CDR3 length: 11
D gene: -
CDR3 DNA: TGCAGCGTTGAAGTGAGGAATGGCTACACCTTC
CDR3 protein: CSVEVRNGYTF

J gene: TRBJ2-1
clone size: few
V gene: TRBV28
CDR3 length: 15
D gene: TRBD2
CDR3 DNA: TGTGCCAGCAGTTCCCAAACCAGACTAGCGAGGGAGCAGTTCTTC
CDR3 protein: CASSSQTRLAREQFF

J gene: TRBJ1-2
clone size: -
V gene: TRBV7-9
CDR3 length: 13
D gene: TRBD1
CDR3 DNA: TGTGCCATTCACAGGGGCGATAAGAATGGCTACACCTTC
CDR3 protein: CAIHRGDKNGYTF

J gene: TRBJ2-3
clone size: few
V gene: TRBV7-3
CDR3 length: 17
D gene: TRBD2
CDR3 DNA: TGTGCCAGCAGCTTAAGGACTAGCGGGGGACACACAGATACGCAGTATTTT
CDR3 protein: CASSLRTSGGHTDTQYF

J gene: TRBJ2-7
clone size: -
V gene: TRBV7-2
CDR3 length: 15
D gene: -
CDR3 DNA: TGTGCCAGCAGCTTAAGCTATGAGGGGGCCTACGAGCAGTACTTC
CDR3 protein: CASSLSYEGAYEQYF

J gene: TRBJ2-3
clone size: -
V gene: TRBV30
CDR3 length: 15
D gene: -
CDR3 DNA: TGTGCCTGGAAGAACCTCGAGCGGGTGACAGATACGCAGTATTTT
CDR3 protein: CAWKNLERVTDTQYF